The clone carrying this TCR beta chain was counted a few times. Its specificity is unknown. Healthy Caucasians, and only they, were the donors. TCRdb used MiXCR to reprocess the 5' RACE reads, holding one entry per CDR3 protein. The sample lists around 1.7 million distinct CDR3 sequences; about 30% were seen once. Germline CDR1 is MGHRA and CDR2 is YSYEKL. The V gene lost 3 bases and the J gene lost 6 bases, with 11 bases spanning the gap. CDR3 length: 14 residues. These data belong to a study of identical twins. Study-wide findings and caveats: Insertions ran lower in abundant cord blood beta clonotypes, though not in memory repertoires. Those out-of-frame alpha sequences shared by twins showed an excess of low generation probability.

Material for sequencing was cord blood. The sequence was collected from a newborn girl in good health. V usage is TRBV4-1 and J usage is TRBJ1-4; D not certain. Here the CDR3 reads CASSHLGRDEKLFF. The CDR3 DNA follows: TGCGCCAGCAGCCATTTGGGGAGGGATGAAAAACTGTTTTTT.